This entry lists 11 T cell receptor beta chains sequenced from one sample in a study of CD8+CD57+ T cells in acquired aplastic anemia. Profiling of TCR beta VDJ combinations and CDR3 sequences used genomic DNA as template. Each CDR3 protein is one row after TCRdb ran MiXCR on the reads. The data show roughly 190,000 distinct CDR3 sequences, with around 59% seen just once and about 16% held by the top ten. The sequenced sample consisted of sorted CD4+, CD8+, or CD8+CD57+ T cells (not recorded which) from PBMCs. These receptors were taken from a human donor in good health, serving as a control.

The V and J genes are TRBV14 and TRBJ2-2; maybe TRBD1 (5 bases). V dropped 8 bases and J dropped 6 bases, with 22 bases sitting between them. Germline CDR1 is SGHDN and CDR2 is FVKESK. The CDR3 is 16 residues long. CDR3 protein: CASSPLVQGYSGELFF. CDR3 DNA sequence: TGTGCCAGCTCACCGCTCGTTCAGGGTTATTCCGGGGAGCTGTTTTTT.

Many counts were recorded for this clonotype. This chain's CDR3 is CASSLQISGASSYEQYF. CDR3 DNA sequence: TGTGCCAGTAGTCTTCAAATTTCAGGGGCGTCTTCCTACGAGCAGTACTTC. The J gene is TRBJ2-7, the V gene TRBV19; tentative D call: TRBD1 (6 bases). V dropped 5 bases and J dropped 1 base, with 21 bases sitting between them. The CDR3 covers 17 residues. Germline CDR1 reads LNHDA; CDR2 reads SQIVND (reference sequence).

This clonotype was recorded a few times. This may arise from a read error, as a much more abundant clone is one base away. The final CDR3 position lacks the conserved phenylalanine or tryptophan, pointing to a likely read error. The rearrangement uses TRBV11-2 and TRBJ1-2; the match to TRBD1 covers 8 bases. Trimming took 0 bases from V and 7 from J; bases not matched to a gene: 7. This CDR3 region has 15 residues. Germline loops: CDR1 SGHAT, CDR2 FQNNGV. This CDR3 is CASSLEQTGASGYTL. CDR3 coding DNA: TGTGCCAGCAGCTTAGAGCAGACAGGGGCTAGTGGCTACACCCTC.

The DNA for the CDR3 is TGTGCCAGCAGTTCTAGTGGTAGCACAGATACGCAGTATTTT. Protein sequence: CASSSSGSTDTQYF. The chain recombines TRBV6-6 with TRBJ2-3, with unresolved D. CDR3 length: 14 amino acids. Looked up from germline, CDR1 is MNHNY and CDR2 is SVGAGI (reference sequence). Trimming left V 4 bases short and J 0 bases short, with 8 bases between.

The rearrangement links TRBV20-1 to TRBJ1-1; TRBD1 aligns across 8 bases. CDR1 and CDR2 from the germline V gene are DFQATT and SNEGSKA (reference sequence). Germline trimming cut 6 bases from V and 0 bases from J; bases unmatched to any gene: 6. The CDR3 loop spans 14 amino acids. CDR3 sequence reads: CSAPRQGMNTEAFF. The CDR3 DNA sequence: TGCAGTGCCCCCCGACAGGGGATGAACACTGAAGCTTTCTTT.

This clonotype was found many times. This chain joins TRBV6-6 and TRBJ1-1, with no clear D. Trimming left V 2 bases short and J 0 bases short, with 10 bases between. The CDR3 is 15 residues long. CDR1 is MNHNY, CDR2 SVGAGI, per germline (reference sequence). The CDR3: CASSYRAGLNTEAFF. CDR3 bases: TGTGCCAGCAGTTACAGGGCGGGTTTGAACACTGAAGCTTTCTTT.

About this clonotype itself: Given the absence of the conserved phenylalanine or tryptophan at the CDR3 end, a read error is likely. The chain carries TRBV2 and TRBJ1-6, with 7 bases aligning to TRBD1. Germline V gives CDR1 SNHLY, CDR2 FYNNEI. Losses at the gene ends were 6 bases for V and 7 bases for J; bases not matched to a gene: 9. The CDR3 spans 15 residues. The CDR3, as DNA: TGTGCCAGCAGCGTCCGGGACAGAGGGAATTCACCCCTCCACTCT. It translates to CASSVRDRGNSPLHS.

The gene calls are TRBV7-7 and TRBJ2-3, with TRBD2 identical over 12 bases. CDR1 SSHAT and CDR2 FNYEAQ come from the germline V gene (reference sequence). V trimming: 5 bases; J trimming: 6 bases; junction bases outside the gene matches: 9. This CDR3 is built from 16 residues. The CDR3 loop is CASSPELAGGRDTQYF. CDR3 DNA sequence: TGTGCCAGCAGCCCTGAGCTAGCGGGGGGGCGCGATACGCAGTATTTT.

This clonotype was counted at least ten times. The DNA for the CDR3 is TGTGCCAGCAGCTTAAGCGGGACTAGCGGGGGGGCACTTGGCACAGATACGCAGTATTTT. Residues: CASSLSGTSGGALGTDTQYF. The V gene is TRBV7-9, the J gene TRBJ2-3; 16 nucleotides match TRBD2. The CDR3 totals 20 residues. Germline CDR1 reads SEHNR; CDR2 reads FQNEAQ (reference sequence). V gave up 2 bases and J gave up 1 base; unmatched junction bases: 9.

This clonotype has ten or more counts. The chain links TRBV20-1 to TRBJ2-2; 10 positions agree with TRBD2. CDR1 and CDR2 from the germline V gene are DFQATT and SNEGSKA (reference sequence). This CDR3 region has 18 residues. Trimming cost V 0 bases and J 2 bases; bases outside gene matches: 9. The CDR3 protein is CSARDGLAGGFNTGELFF. CDR3 DNA sequence: TGCAGTGCTAGAGATGGGTTAGCGGGGGGATTCAACACCGGGGAGCTGTTTTTT.

This CDR3 reads CSARPGGGNSPLHF. The CDR3 DNA follows: TGCAGTGCTAGACCAGGAGGGGGGAATTCACCCCTCCACTTT. The rearrangement joins TRBV20-1 to TRBJ1-6; maybe TRBD1 (6 bases). The CDR3 is made up of 14 amino acids. The germline CDR1 and CDR2 sequences are DFQATT and SNEGSKA (reference sequence). V lost 2 bases and J lost 7, with 12 bases in between.